A selection of T cell receptor beta chains follows, all from one sample in a study of liver allograft versus peripheral blood T cells. TCRdb passed the reads through MiXCR, listing each CDR3 protein once. The repertoire holds approximately 6,100 distinct CDR3 sequences, with approximately 14% as singletons. Receptor source: a human patient who had a liver transplant. These T cells may partly come from the graft donor. Each CDR3 is given with its conserved first and last residue. The D gene is left open where the match is weak. Clone size is given for some rows only: seen once, a few or many times, or a class if the clone is expanded.

J gene: TRBJ1-5; V gene: TRBV6-2/TRBV6-3; D gene: NA; clone size: medium-sized; CDR3 DNA: TGTGCCAGCCGGGACACCAATCAGCCCCAGCATTTT; CDR3 protein: CASRDTNQPQHF
J gene: TRBJ2-7; V gene: TRBV5-6; D gene: NA; clone size: few; CDR3 DNA: TGTGCCAGCAGCTCGACGGGCTCCTACGAGCAGTACTTC; CDR3 protein: CASSSTGSYEQYF
J gene: TRBJ2-7; V gene: TRBV7-2; D gene: NA; clone size: medium-sized; CDR3 DNA: TGTGCCAGCAGCTTTTACCAAGGCGAGCAGTACTTC; CDR3 protein: CASSFYQGEQYF
J gene: TRBJ1-1; V gene: TRBV30; D gene: NA; clone size: few; CDR3 DNA: TGTGCCTGGAGAATGTGGGGGGACACTGAAGCTTTCTTT; CDR3 protein: CAWRMWGDTEAFF
J gene: TRBJ1-5; V gene: TRBV6-2/TRBV6-3; D gene: NA; clone size: medium-sized; CDR3 DNA: TGTGCCAGCAGGCGCTCGGGGGGAAACAATCAGCCCCAGCATTTT; CDR3 protein: CASRRSGGNNQPQHF
J gene: TRBJ1-2; V gene: TRBV28; D gene: NA; clone size: NA; CDR3 DNA: TGTGCCAGCAGTTTAATGGGGCTGGAGTATGGCTACACCTTC; CDR3 protein: CASSLMGLEYGYTF
J gene: TRBJ1-2; V gene: TRBV20-1; D gene: NA; clone size: NA; CDR3 DNA: TGCAGTGCTAGAGAGGGGGGGGGGGTTAAGGATGGCTACACCTTC; CDR3 protein: CSAREGGGVKDGYTF
J gene: TRBJ1-6; V gene: TRBV12-3/TRBV12-4; D gene: TRBD1; clone size: few; CDR3 DNA: TGTGCCAGCAGTTTGGGACAGGGGGGATCACCCCTCCACTTT; CDR3 protein: CASSLGQGGSPLHF
J gene: TRBJ2-7; V gene: TRBV28; D gene: NA; clone size: few; CDR3 DNA: TGTGCCAGCAGTCACCCTGGGGGGGCGTTCCCCTACGAGCAGTACTTC; CDR3 protein: CASSHPGGAFPYEQYF
J gene: TRBJ1-1; V gene: TRBV15; D gene: NA; clone size: large; CDR3 DNA: TGTGCCACCAGCAGGCTAATGAACACTGAAGCTTTCTTT; CDR3 protein: CATSRLMNTEAFF
J gene: TRBJ2-7; V gene: TRBV6-2/TRBV6-3; D gene: NA; clone size: medium-sized; CDR3 DNA: TGTGCCAGCAGGAGGGCTGGGGACTACGAGCAGTACTTC; CDR3 protein: CASRRAGDYEQYF
J gene: TRBJ1-5; V gene: TRBV28; D gene: TRBD1; clone size: few; CDR3 DNA: TGTGCCAGCAAGACAGGGATCAATCAGCCCCAGCATTTT; CDR3 protein: CASKTGINQPQHF
J gene: TRBJ2-4; V gene: TRBV7-9; D gene: TRBD1; clone size: NA; CDR3 DNA: TGTGCCAGCAGCTTAGCAGCAGGGGGCAACATTCAGTACTTC; CDR3 protein: CASSLAAGGNIQYF
J gene: TRBJ1-2; V gene: TRBV6-5; D gene: NA; clone size: NA; CDR3 DNA: TGTGCCAGCAGTTACTCCGGGCCCTCAGGGAATGGCTACACCTTC; CDR3 protein: CASSYSGPSGNGYTF
J gene: TRBJ1-4; V gene: TRBV10-3; D gene: TRBD1; clone size: medium-sized; CDR3 DNA: TGTGCCATCAGTGAGCGCGCCGGGACAGGGGACGAAAAACTGTTTTTT; CDR3 protein: CAISERAGTGDEKLFF
J gene: TRBJ2-2; V gene: TRBV5-4; D gene: NA; clone size: many; CDR3 DNA: TGTGCCAGCAGTCCCAGCCTAGTGGGGGGATACACCGGGGAGCTGTTTTTT; CDR3 protein: CASSPSLVGGYTGELFF
J gene: TRBJ1-1; V gene: TRBV28; D gene: NA; clone size: medium-sized; CDR3 DNA: TGTGCCAGCCGTCCCCCGGGGGGATTGAACACTGAAGCTTTCTTT; CDR3 protein: CASRPPGGLNTEAFF
J gene: TRBJ2-3; V gene: TRBV6-6; D gene: TRBD1; clone size: few; CDR3 DNA: TGTGCCAGCAGTCCGGGACAGAGGGGCACAGATACGCAGTATTTT; CDR3 protein: CASSPGQRGTDTQYF